This entry lists 32 T cell receptor beta chains sequenced from one sample in a study of blood T cell repertoires in COVID-19. TCRdb's copy holds only in-frame clones and misses some; the assay was immunoSEQ multiplex PCR. The table lists 100,000 or so clones, 80% to 90% of them singletons. Sequencing input: PBMCs or T cells enriched from blood (not recorded which). The receptors originated from a woman aged 45-65 years who had recovered from COVID-19.

The chain links TRBV3-1 (or the pseudogene TRBV3-2) to TRBJ1-1; 8 bases are a match to TRBD1. Germline V gene sequence: CDR1 LGHDT, CDR2 YNNKEL (reference sequence). There are 15 residues in the CDR3. Unmatched junction bases numbered 5, after V lost 3 bases and J lost 2 bases. The CDR3 DNA reads TGTGCCAGCAGCCAGTGGGGACAGGCCAACACTGAAGCTTTCTTT. Amino acid sequence: CASSQWGQANTEAFF.

The chain combines TRBV11-2 with TRBJ2-7; 7 nucleotides line up with TRBD2. CDR3 length: 18 residues. From germline, CDR1 is SGHAT and CDR2 FQNNGV. The trim removed 5 bases at V and 3 bases at J, leaving 19 bases unmatched. The CDR3, as DNA: TGTGCCAGCAGCCCGTTAAAGGGAGGGAGGGGTTTCGTCTACGAGCAGTACTTC. Its translation is CASSPLKGGRGFVYEQYF.

The chain is built from TRBV24-1 and TRBJ2-5; 7 bases line up with TRBD2. V dropped 3 bases and J dropped 1; count of bases not matched to a gene: 10. The CDR3 totals 17 residues. Per the germline V gene, CDR1 is KGHDR and CDR2 is SFDVKD. CDR3 in amino acids: CATSDLKSGASQETQYF. CDR3 DNA: TGTGCCACCAGTGATCTGAAAAGCGGGGCTTCCCAAGAGACCCAGTACTTC.

V usage is TRBV5-1 and J usage is TRBJ1-5; no definite D call. This CDR3 has 14 residues. Germline values: CDR1 SGHRS, CDR2 YFSETQ. V shed 0 bases and J shed 3 bases, with 7 bases lying between them. For the CDR3, the DNA is TGCGCCAGCAGCTTGGGGGGAGTCAATCAGCCCCAGCATTTT. It yields the protein CASSLGGVNQPQHF. Using reference TRBV5-1 and TRBJ1-5 for the parts outside the CDR3, the full variable domain is KAGVTQTPRYLIKTRGQQVTLSCSPISGHRSVSWYQQTPGQGLQFLFEYFSETQRNKGNFPGRFSGRQFSNSRSEMNVSTLELGDSALYLCASSLGGVNQPQHFGDGTRLSIL.

This clone was observed a single time. This chain connects TRBV2 to TRBJ1-2, with D perhaps matching TRBD1 (6 bases). Trimming took 2 bases from V and 4 from J, leaving 11 bases between them. Germline CDR1 reads SNHLY; CDR2 reads FYNNEI. This CDR3 is 14 amino acids long. The CDR3, as DNA: TGTGCCAGCAGTGAAAGGGACACCATCTATGGCTACACCTTC. This codes for CASSERDTIYGYTF.

The chain employs TRBV12-3 or TRBV12-4 and TRBJ2-1; the D gene is possibly TRBD1 (5 bases). Trimming left V 5 bases short and J 8 bases short, with 10 bases between. The CDR3 loop spans 12 amino acids. Here the CDR3 DNA reads TGTGCCAGCAGTCTCCAGGGATATGAGCAGTTCTTC. This translates into CASSLQGYEQFF.

The chain couples TRBV5-1 to TRBJ1-1; 11 bases map to TRBD1. CDR3 length: 16 amino acids. V shed 3 bases and J 2 bases; nucleotides not matched to a gene: 6. Germline assignment: CDR1 SGHRS and CDR2 YFSETQ. CDR3 in amino acids: CASSYSGQGVNTEAFF. CDR3 DNA sequence: TGCGCCAGCAGCTACTCGGGACAGGGGGTAAACACTGAAGCTTTCTTT.

The chain carries TRBV30 and TRBJ2-2; TRBD1 is a possible D gene (6 bases). Trimming removed 0 bases from V and 1 base from J, with 6 bases in between. This CDR3 is built from 14 residues. Germline V gene data show CDR1 as GTSNPN and CDR2 as SVGIG (reference sequence). CDR3 DNA sequence: TGTGCCTGGAGTGTACAGGGGAACACCGGGGAGCTGTTTTTT. Its translation: CAWSVQGNTGELFF. Full variable domain (remainder filled in from reference TRBV30 and TRBJ2-2): SQTIHQWPATLVQPVGSPLSLECTVEGTSNPNLYWYRQAAGRGLQLLFYSVGIGQISSEVPQNLSASRPQDRQFILSSKKLLLSDSGFYLCAWSVQGNTGELFFGEGSRLTVL.

The V gene is TRBV5-1, the J gene TRBJ1-6; perhaps TRBD1 as D (6 bases). Trimming pared 0 bases from V and 6 bases from J, leaving 16 bases between. From germline, CDR1 is SGHRS and CDR2 YFSETQ. This CDR3 spans 17 amino acids. The CDR3 region is CASSLEARGLGNSPLHF. In DNA form, the CDR3 reads TGCGCCAGCAGCTTGGAGGCCAGGGGTTTGGGTAATTCACCCCTCCACTTT.

This clone ranks as medium-sized. This rearrangement joins TRBV4-2 to TRBJ1-2; a possible D gene is TRBD1 (6 bases). The CDR3 is 15 residues long. Germline V gene lookup returns CDR1 LGHNA and CDR2 YNFKEQ. V lost 1 base and J lost 8, with 17 bases in between. CDR3 coding DNA: TGTGCCAGCAGCCAAGCCCCCCAGGGGCAATGGGGCTACACCTTC. It encodes CASSQAPQGQWGYTF.

This chain joins TRBV14 and TRBJ2-1, with 9 nucleotides matching TRBD2. V lost 6 bases and J lost 6; bases outside the gene matches: 3. This CDR3 has 13 amino acids. Per germline, CDR1 SGHDN and CDR2 FVKESK. CDR3 protein: CASRRTSVNEQFF. CDR3 bases: TGTGCCAGCAGGCGGACTAGCGTCAATGAGCAGTTCTTC.

This rearrangement joins TRBV18 to TRBJ1-1; D is unclear. The germline V gene has CDR1 KGHSH and CDR2 LQKENI. CDR3 size: 15 residues. V lost 1 base and J 3 bases, leaving 12 bases between the germline ends. The CDR3 DNA reads as TGTGCCAGCTCACCACTTCCGGTCGGAGACACTGAAGCTTTCTTT. Amino acids: CASSPLPVGDTEAFF.

The chain has TRBV19 and TRBJ1-2; 11 bases fit TRBD1. J lost 8 bases, V lost 5 bases, and 10 bases had no gene match. CDR3 length: 15 amino acids. Per the germline V gene, CDR1 is LNHDA and CDR2 is SQIVND (reference sequence). The CDR3 reads CASSAQGQGVYGYTF. The CDR3, as DNA: TGTGCCAGTAGTGCCCAGGGACAGGGGGTTTACGGCTACACCTTC.

The rearrangement joins TRBV27 to TRBJ1-1; D is unresolved. CDR3 length: 13 residues. V lost 5 bases and J 5 bases, leaving 12 bases between the germline ends. Germline assignment: CDR1 MNHEY and CDR2 SMNVEV (reference sequence). The CDR3 DNA follows: TGTGCCAGCAGTCGGTTGGGGAGGACTGAAGCTTTCTTT. Protein product: CASSRLGRTEAFF.

This sequence joins TRBV7-8 and TRBJ2-6, with a weak D call TRBD2 (5 bases). The germline gives CDR1 SGHVS, CDR2 FQNEAQ. V was cut by 5 bases and J by 4 bases, with 15 bases left in between. The CDR3 loop spans 16 amino acids. CDR3 loop: CASSITSSGGANVLTF. The CDR3 nucleotides are TGTGCCAGCAGCATAACCTCCTCGGGGGGGGCCAACGTCCTGACTTTC.

This clone was seen a few times. This sequence joins TRBV19 and TRBJ1-5; D is possibly TRBD1 (5 bases). V lost 5 bases to trimming and J lost 6 bases, with 17 bases between them. Per the germline V gene, CDR1 is LNHDA and CDR2 is SQIVND (reference sequence). The CDR3 spans 15 residues. The CDR3 loop is CASSSEGGGTQPQHF. CDR3 nucleotides: TGTGCCAGTAGTTCTGAGGGCGGGGGAACTCAGCCCCAGCATTTT.

This chain connects TRBV5-1 to TRBJ1-1, with 8 bases identical to TRBD1. This CDR3 is 15 amino acids long. V trimming: 0 bases; J trimming: 3 bases; junction bases outside the gene matches: 4. Germline V lookup: CDR1 SGHRS, CDR2 YFSETQ. CDR3 residues: CASSLGGTGDTEAFF. The CDR3 DNA follows: TGCGCCAGCAGCTTGGGTGGGACAGGAGACACTGAAGCTTTCTTT.

This clone was seen only once. The genes are TRBV27 and TRBJ2-5; D not resolved. CDR3 length: 15 amino acids. Germline loops: CDR1 MNHEY, CDR2 SMNVEV (reference sequence). Trimming left V 5 bases short and J 1 base short, with 14 bases between. The CDR3 coding sequence is TGTGCCAGCAGTCCCTCCTCCTCAGGCCAAGAGACCCAGTACTTC. Translating it yields CASSPSSSGQETQYF.

The rearrangement links TRBV19 to TRBJ1-6; 8 bases agree with TRBD1. The V gene's germline CDR1 is LNHDA and CDR2 SQIVND (reference sequence). The CDR3 extends over 15 amino acids. The V segment lost 10 bases and the J segment 3 bases; nucleotides outside the gene matches: 8. CDR3 nucleotide sequence: TGTGCCAAAACCTCGGACAGGGACTATAATTCACCCCTCCACTTT. The encoded protein is CAKTSDRDYNSPLHF.

This clone was detected once. The chain recombines TRBV24-1 with TRBJ2-4, with a weak D call TRBD2 (5 bases). Germline CDR1 reads KGHDR; CDR2 reads SFDVKD. This CDR3 spans 14 amino acids. V was cut by 9 bases and J by 3 bases, with 14 bases left in between. CDR3: CATSPNGGKNIQYF. DNA of the CDR3: TGTGCCACCTCCCCGAACGGAGGCAAAAACATTCAGTACTTC.

This clone was seen once. The chain uses TRBV4-1 and TRBJ1-6; 9 nucleotides agree with TRBD1. The CDR3 has 15 residues. Trimming took 6 bases from V and 7 from J; bases not matched to a gene: 7. Per the germline V gene, CDR1 is MGHRA and CDR2 is YSYEKL. This chain's CDR3 is CASRPPGQGNSPLHF. The CDR3 nucleotides are TGCGCCAGCAGGCCACCGGGACAGGGAAATTCACCCCTCCACTTT.

This sequence joins TRBV5-1 and TRBJ1-2, with 9 bases fitting TRBD1. V trimming: 4 bases; J trimming: 5 bases; junction bases outside the gene matches: 6. CDR1 SGHRS and CDR2 YFSETQ come from the germline V gene. This CDR3 is built from 14 residues. CDR3 bases: TGCGCCAGCAGCCTCGGGACAGGGTGGTATGGCTACACCTTC. Encoded protein: CASSLGTGWYGYTF.

In its sample, this clone was seen a few times. The rearrangement joins TRBV11-3 to TRBJ2-1, with 7 bases that match TRBD2. The CDR3 spans 15 residues. CDR1 SGHNT and CDR2 YENEEA come from the germline V gene. V was pared by 0 bases and J by 4 bases, with 3 bases of the junction left unmatched. CDR3 nucleotide sequence: TGTGCCAGCAGCTTAGACGCGGGAGCGTACAATGAGCAGTTCTTC. Protein: CASSLDAGAYNEQFF.

The chain couples TRBV9 to TRBJ2-3; weak D call: TRBD2 (5 bases). Germline assignment: CDR1 SGDLS and CDR2 YYNGEE. The CDR3 length is 13 residues. The ends were cut back, 2 bases at V and 4 bases at J, with 8 bases in the middle. The CDR3 sequence is CASSVHGADTQYF. In DNA, the CDR3 is TGTGCCAGCAGCGTCCACGGGGCAGATACGCAGTATTTT. The whole variable domain, remainder taken from reference TRBV9 and TRBJ2-3, is DSGVTQTPKHLITATGQRVTLRCSPRSGDLSVYWYQQSLDQGLQFLIQYYNGEERAKGNILERFSAQQFPDLHSELNLSSLELGDSALYFCASSVHGADTQYFGPGTRLTVL.

This rearrangement joins TRBV11-2 to TRBJ1-5, with TRBD1 as a possible D gene (5 bases). Trimming removed 5 bases from V and 2 bases from J, with 19 bases in between. Germline CDR1 SGHAT, CDR2 FQNNGV. The CDR3 runs 17 residues. The CDR3 DNA is TGTGCCAGCAGCCGTATGGGAAGGACAACGCGCAATCAGCCCCAGCATTTT. Protein product: CASSRMGRTTRNQPQHF.

This chain connects TRBV5-1 to TRBJ2-7; 10 bases are a match to TRBD2. V gave up 7 bases and J gave up 2 bases; unmatched junction bases: 6. Germline values: CDR1 SGHRS, CDR2 YFSETQ. CDR3 size: 14 residues. The CDR3 loop reads CASHVTSGAYEQYF. The CDR3 DNA is TGCGCCAGCCACGTTACTAGCGGGGCCTACGAGCAGTACTTC. Looking up the rest from reference TRBV5-1 and TRBJ2-7 gives the full variable domain: KAGVTQTPRYLIKTRGQQVTLSCSPISGHRSVSWYQQTPGQGLQFLFEYFSETQRNKGNFPGRFSGRQFSNSRSEMNVSTLELGDSALYLCASHVTSGAYEQYFGPGTRLTVT.

This clone appeared a few times. Other nucleotide sequences in the sample specify the same CDR3. The chain carries TRBV19 and TRBJ1-5; D ambiguous. This CDR3 is built from 12 residues. Trimming shortened V by 5 bases and J by 4 bases, and 6 bases separated the two germline ends. The germline V gene has CDR1 LNHDA and CDR2 SQIVND (reference sequence). For the CDR3, the DNA is TGTGCCAGTAGTTTTTCTAATCAGCCCCAGCATTTT. Residues: CASSFSNQPQHF.

A remark on this clone: The junction departs from germline at one end; a sequencing error may be responsible. The CDR3 reads CASSLARDLFF. The CDR3 DNA follows: TGTGCCAGCAGTTTAGCCCGGGACTTATTTTTT. The V gene is TRBV12-3 or TRBV12-4, the J gene TRBJ1-3, with D perhaps TRBD1 (5 bases). This CDR3 is built from 11 residues.

The gene calls are TRBV28 and TRBJ2-3, with TRBD2 matching 13 bases. J was trimmed by 2 bases and V by 6 bases; bases with no gene match: 11. Germline V gene lookup returns CDR1 MDHEN and CDR2 SYDVKM. This CDR3 has 18 residues. In nucleotides, the CDR3 is TGTGCCAGCAGCGGGCACGGACTAGCGGGAGACCCCACAGATACGCAGTATTTT. Translation: CASSGHGLAGDPTDTQYF.

J is TRBJ2-5 and V is TRBV7-9, with D possibly being TRBD2 (7 bases). From germline, CDR1 is SEHNR and CDR2 FQNEAQ (reference sequence). Deletions cut 5 bases from V and 2 bases from J, with 21 bases between. There are 17 residues in the CDR3. The CDR3 DNA follows: TGTGCCAGCAGCCCCTCACACGGGGGGCCCCGACAAGAGACCCAGTACTTC. Amino acids: CASSPSHGGPRQETQYF.

J is TRBJ2-7 and V is TRBV28, with 9 nucleotides matching TRBD2. This CDR3 spans 19 amino acids. V gave up 6 bases and J gave up 3 bases; unmatched junction bases: 21. Germline V gene lookup returns CDR1 MDHEN and CDR2 SYDVKM. The CDR3: CASSTSPGTSSGMFYEQYF. CDR3 coding DNA: TGTGCCAGCAGCACCTCTCCGGGGACTAGCTCGGGGATGTTCTACGAGCAGTACTTC.

The V and J genes are TRBV30 and TRBJ2-4, with 9 bases matching TRBD1. Germline values: CDR1 GTSNPN, CDR2 SVGIG (reference sequence). CDR3 length: 15 residues. The J segment lost 0 bases and the V segment lost 2 bases, leaving 2 bases of the junction unmatched. For the CDR3, the DNA is TGTGCCTGGAGTCAGGGACAGGGAGCCAAAAACATTCAGTACTTC. This sequence encodes CAWSQGQGAKNIQYF.